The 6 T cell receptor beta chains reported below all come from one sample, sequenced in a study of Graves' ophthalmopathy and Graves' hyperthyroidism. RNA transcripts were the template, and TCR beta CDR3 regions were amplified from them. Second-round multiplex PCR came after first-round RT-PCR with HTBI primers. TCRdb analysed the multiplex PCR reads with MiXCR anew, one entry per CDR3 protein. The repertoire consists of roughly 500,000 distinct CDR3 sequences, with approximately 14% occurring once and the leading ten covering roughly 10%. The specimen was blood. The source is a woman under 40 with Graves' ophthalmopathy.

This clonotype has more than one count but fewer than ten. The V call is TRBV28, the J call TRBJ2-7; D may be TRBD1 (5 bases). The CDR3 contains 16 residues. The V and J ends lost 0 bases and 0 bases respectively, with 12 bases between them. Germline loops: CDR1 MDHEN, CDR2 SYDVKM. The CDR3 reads CASSLWPGDSSYEQYF. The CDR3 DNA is TGTGCCAGCAGTTTATGGCCCGGCGACAGCTCCTACGAGCAGTACTTC.

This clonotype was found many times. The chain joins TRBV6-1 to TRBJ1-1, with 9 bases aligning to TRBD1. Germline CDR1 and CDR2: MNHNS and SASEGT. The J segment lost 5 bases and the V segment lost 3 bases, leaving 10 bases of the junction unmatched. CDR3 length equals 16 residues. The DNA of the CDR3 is TGTGCCAGCAGTGACGAACAGGGGGCTGGGTGGACTGAAGCTTTCTTT. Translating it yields CASSDEQGAGWTEAFF.

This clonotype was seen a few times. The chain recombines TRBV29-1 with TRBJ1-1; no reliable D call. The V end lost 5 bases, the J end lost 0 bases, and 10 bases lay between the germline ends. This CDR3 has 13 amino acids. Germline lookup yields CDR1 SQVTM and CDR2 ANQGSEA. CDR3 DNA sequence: TGCAGCGTTTTTCCGGGGATGAACACTGAAGCTTTCTTT. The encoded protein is CSVFPGMNTEAFF.

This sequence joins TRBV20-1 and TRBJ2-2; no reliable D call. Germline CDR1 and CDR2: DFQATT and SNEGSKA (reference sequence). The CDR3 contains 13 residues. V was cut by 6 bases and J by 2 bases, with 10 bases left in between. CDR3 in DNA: TGCAGTGCGGCCAACAGAAACACCGGGGAGCTGTTTTTT. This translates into CSAANRNTGELFF.

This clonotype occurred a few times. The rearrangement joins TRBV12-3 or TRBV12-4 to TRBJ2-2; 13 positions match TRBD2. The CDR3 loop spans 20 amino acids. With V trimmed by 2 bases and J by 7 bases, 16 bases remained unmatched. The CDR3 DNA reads TGTGCCAGCAGTTTACCGGGGGGGACTAGCGGGATAGTAGGTGGCGGGGAGCTGTTTTTT. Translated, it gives CASSLPGGTSGIVGGGELFF.

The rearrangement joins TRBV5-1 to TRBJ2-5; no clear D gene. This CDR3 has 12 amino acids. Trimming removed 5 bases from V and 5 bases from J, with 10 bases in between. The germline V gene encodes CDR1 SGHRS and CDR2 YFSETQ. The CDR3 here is CASRGMGETQYF. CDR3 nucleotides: TGCGCCAGCAGGGGGATGGGCGAGACCCAGTACTTC.